The 14 T cell receptor beta chains in this list originate from one sample, sequenced in a study of Graves' ophthalmopathy and Graves' hyperthyroidism (dated by TCRdb to about 2018). Sequencer: Illumina HiSeq 2000. For repertoire sequencing, the TCR beta CDR3 regions were amplified from RNA transcripts. The first round of RT-PCR was done with HTBI primers and the Qiagen OneStep RT-PCR kit, and was followed by a second round of multiplex PCR, then size selection and purification. The raw public data were reprocessed by TCRdb itself: fastp quality trimming at Q25, MiXCR clonotype calling, in-frame beta chains only. Every CDR3 protein is listed once, alongside the most common genes and DNA of its rows. This sample holds about 640,000 distinct CDR3 sequences; under 50% were observed only once. More than 2.5% of the sample is taken by the ten largest. The sequenced material came from peripheral blood. Receptor source: an adult man with Graves' ophthalmopathy.

V and J are TRBV25-1 and TRBJ2-7; D ambiguous. Trimming left V 8 bases short and J 3 bases short, with 11 bases between. The CDR3 runs 12 residues. Per the germline V gene, CDR1 is MGHDK and CDR2 is SYGVNS. In DNA, the CDR3 is TGTGCCAGCCAAGGGTCAGGCTACGAGCAGTACTTC. This encodes CASQGSGYEQYF.

The CDR3 region is CASSHKGDGYTF. The CDR3 DNA follows: TGCGCCAGCAGCCATAAGGGGGATGGCTACACCTTC. The chain joins TRBV4-1 to TRBJ1-2, with D perhaps matching TRBD1 (6 bases). Trimming shortened V by 3 bases and J by 6 bases, and 8 bases separated the two germline ends. Germline CDR1 is MGHRA and CDR2 is YSYEKL. The CDR3 runs to 12 residues.

In its sample, this clonotype was seen many times. The V call is TRBV20-1, the J call TRBJ2-5; a possible D gene is TRBD2 (5 bases). Trimming removed 3 bases from V and 1 base from J, with 12 bases in between. Germline assignment: CDR1 DFQATT and CDR2 SNEGSKA (reference sequence). The CDR3 is made up of 14 amino acids. CDR3 bases: TGCAGTGCTAGGAAGGGCGGGCCCCAAGAGACCCAGTACTTC. This encodes CSARKGGPQETQYF.

A note on this clonotype: A much larger clonotype is one base distant, so this may be a read error. The chain couples TRBV11-2 to TRBJ1-2; no reliable D call. CDR1 is SGHAT, CDR2 FQNNGV, per germline. The V end was cut by 6 bases, the J end by 2 bases, with 25 bases between. This CDR3 is 18 amino acids long. The CDR3 sequence is CASRQGKAGAPENYGYTF. The CDR3 bases are TGTGCCAGCAGACAAGGTAAGGCAGGAGCCCCGGAGAACTATGGCTACACCTTC.

This clonotype was recorded at least ten times. The chain uses TRBV7-9 and TRBJ1-4; TRBD1 matches at 8 bases. The CDR3 contains 14 residues. The V segment lost 5 bases and the J segment 3 bases; nucleotides outside the gene matches: 2. CDR1 is SEHNR and CDR2 is FQNEAQ in the germline V gene (reference sequence). The CDR3 DNA reads as TGTGCCAGCAGCCCGACAGGGGCTAATGAAAAACTGTTTTTT. Translating it yields CASSPTGANEKLFF.

The J gene is TRBJ2-6, the V gene TRBV7-2; no firm D call. Germline CDR1 SGHTA, CDR2 FQGNSA. V lost 4 bases and J lost 4, with 8 bases in between. The CDR3 has 14 amino acids. The CDR3 bases are TGTGCCAGCAGCTCCGCCGGGGGGGCCAACGTCCTGACTTTC. Translation: CASSSAGGANVLTF.

The chain couples TRBV20-1 to TRBJ2-5; 8 bases line up with TRBD1. Germline trimming cut 5 bases from V and 3 bases from J; bases unmatched to any gene: 5. This CDR3 is built from 13 residues. In germline, CDR1 is DFQATT, CDR2 SNEGSKA (reference sequence). The CDR3 region is CSAHRGSKETQYF. CDR3 bases: TGCAGTGCTCACAGGGGGAGTAAAGAGACCCAGTACTTC.

This clonotype was counted at least ten times. V gene TRBV2 combines with J gene TRBJ1-1; D is unresolved. Trimming left V 3 bases short and J 11 bases short, with 10 bases between. The CDR3 is 11 amino acids. Germline V lookup: CDR1 SNHLY, CDR2 FYNNEI. DNA for the CDR3: TGTGCCAGCAGTGATGCCCGGTGGGCTTTCTTT. This sequence encodes CASSDARWAFF.

The genes are TRBV20-1 and TRBJ1-5, with 11 bases fitting TRBD1. Trimming at V came to 3 bases and at J to 7 bases, leaving 8 bases not matched to a gene. The CDR3 extends over 15 amino acids. Germline loops: CDR1 DFQATT, CDR2 SNEGSKA (reference sequence). The CDR3 nucleotides are TGCAGTGCTAGCACAGGGACAGGGGGGGGCCAGCCCCAGCATTTT. Encoded protein: CSASTGTGGGQPQHF.

This clonotype appeared once. The V call is TRBV7-3, the J call TRBJ2-3; D assignment may be TRBD1 or TRBD2 (6 bases each). Germline CDR1 reads SGHTA; CDR2 reads FQGTGA. V shed 2 bases and J shed 4 bases, with 13 bases lying between them. CDR3 length: 15 amino acids. CDR3 loop: CASSLSGGSADTQYF. DNA of the CDR3: TGTGCCAGCAGCTTATCCGGGGGCAGCGCAGATACGCAGTATTTT.

Ten or more counts support this clonotype. V gene TRBV20-1 combines with J gene TRBJ1-6; D call uncertain. Germline CDR1 and CDR2: DFQATT and SNEGSKA (reference sequence). Trimming took off 3 bases at V and 7 bases at J, with 7 bases between the two ends. The CDR3 covers 12 residues. The CDR3, as DNA: TGCAGTGCTAGCGACACGAATTCACCCCTCCACTTT. It codes for CSASDTNSPLHF.

This clonotype was counted at least ten times. This chain links TRBV7-9 with TRBJ1-3; D is possibly TRBD1 (5 bases). V shed 5 bases and J shed 0 bases, with 14 bases lying between them. Germline V lookup: CDR1 SEHNR, CDR2 FQNEAQ (reference sequence). This CDR3 comprises 16 residues. The CDR3 DNA sequence: TGTGCCAGCAGCAGATGGGGTGGGGCCTCTGGAAACACCATATATTTT. The encoded protein is CASSRWGGASGNTIYF.

The rearrangement links TRBV29-1 to TRBJ2-5; 9 bases line up with TRBD1. Germline V gene sequence: CDR1 SQVTM, CDR2 ANQGSEA. V lost 0 bases and J lost 5; bases outside the gene matches: 13. The CDR3 totals 17 residues. The CDR3 is CSVEDLARTGVGETQYF. Written as DNA, the CDR3 is TGCAGCGTTGAAGACCTCGCCCGGACAGGGGTAGGCGAGACCCAGTACTTC.

The chain uses TRBV19 and TRBJ1-4, with D uncertain. The CDR3 covers 14 residues. Germline V gene data show CDR1 as LNHDA and CDR2 as SQIVND (reference sequence). The V and J ends lost 3 bases and 2 bases respectively, with 7 bases between them. In nucleotides, the CDR3 is TGTGCCAGTAGTATGAGTGCGACTAATGAAAAACTGTTTTTT. Translated, it gives CASSMSATNEKLFF.